A selection of T cell receptor beta chains follows, all from one sample in a study of cytomegalovirus exposure and HLA in healthy donors. The method was immunoSEQ multiplex PCR; TCRdb's version includes in-frame clones alone and lacks a portion of them. This repertoire comprises more than 130,000 clones; its ten largest clones make up 2% to 3%. Sequenced: PBMCs. The receptors come from a man between 35 and 55 years old in good health and CMV-seronegative. Each CDR3 is given with its conserved first and last residue. The D gene is left open where the match is weak.

TRBV6-5	TRBJ2-5	13	NA	CASKTGPQETQYF	TGTGCCAGCAAAACAGGGCCACAAGAGACCCAGTACTTC
TRBV4-3	TRBJ2-6	21	TRBD2	CASSHRPGTSGSQSGANVLTF	TGCGCCAGCAGCCACAGACCCGGGACTAGCGGCTCCCAGTCGGGGGCCAACGTCCTGACTTTC
TRBV10-3	TRBJ1-2	15	TRBD1	CAISMGQPDNYGYTF	TGTGCCATCAGCATGGGACAGCCTGATAACTATGGCTACACCTTC
TRBV6-6	TRBJ1-2	15	NA	CASSGTDRNNYGYTF	TGTGCCAGCAGTGGTACTGACAGAAACAACTATGGCTACACCTTC
TRBV6-1	TRBJ1-3	14	NA	CASSERGARNTIYF	TGTGCCAGCAGTGAACGGGGGGCTAGAAACACCATATATTTT
TRBV19	TRBJ2-1	17	TRBD2	CASSPGLAGGLGNEQFF	TGTGCCAGTAGTCCGGGACTAGCGGGGGGTCTTGGGAATGAGCAGTTCTTC
TRBV6-5	TRBJ1-2	16	TRBD1	CASSYGQGAPGYGYTF	TGTGCCAGCAGTTACGGACAGGGGGCGCCGGGCTATGGCTACACCTTC
TRBV6-5	TRBJ2-1	14	NA	CASSYSMEAEKQFF	TGTGCCAGCAGTTACTCGATGGAGGCGGAAAAGCAGTTCTTC
TRBV19	TRBJ1-6	16	TRBD1	CASSHLRQGVYSPLHF	TGTGCCAGTAGTCATTTGCGACAGGGGGTTTATTCACCCCTCCACTTT
TRBV4-2	TRBJ2-5	15	TRBD2	CASSTRDYGQETQYF	TGTGCCAGCAGCACCCGGGACTACGGACAAGAGACCCAGTACTTC
TRBV5-1	TRBJ2-1	14	TRBD2	CASSEGLADNEQFF	TGCGCCAGCAGCGAGGGACTAGCGGACAATGAGCAGTTCTTC
TRBV19	TRBJ1-2	13	NA	CASRSRETDVYTF	TGTGCCAGTCGTTCGAGGGAGACGGATGTCTACACCTTC
TRBV10-3	TRBJ1-2	12	TRBD1	CAISSGQGGYTF	TGTGCCATCAGTTCCGGACAGGGGGGCTACACCTTC
TRBV5-1	TRBJ1-1	16	TRBD1	CASSRDPTGRVTEAFF	TGCGCCAGCAGCCGAGATCCGACAGGGCGGGTCACTGAAGCTTTCTTT
TRBV29-1	TRBJ2-5	13	TRBD1	CSAVTGGAETQYF	TGCAGCGCCGTGACAGGGGGCGCGGAGACCCAGTACTTC
TRBV7-2	TRBJ2-3	18	TRBD1	CASGSGTGLGLSTDTQYF	TGTGCCAGCGGCTCCGGGACAGGGTTGGGATTAAGCACAGATACGCAGTATTTT
TRBV5-4	TRBJ2-2	15	TRBD2	CASSLSGGAGGELFF	TGTGCCAGCAGCTTGAGCGGGGGGGCAGGCGGGGAGCTGTTTTTT